Sequencing of this TCR beta chain was carried out in a study of shared clonotypes between healthy human individuals. Study at large: For every donor, three CD4 naive, three CD4 memory, two CD8 naive and one CD8 memory plates were used.

At the deep level, the assay was run. Sequenced by immunoSEQ multiplex PCR; TCRdb stores in-frame clones only, minus some. Among about 1.5 million clones listed, approximately 98% were seen once. A few counts support this clone. Every donor, a Caucasian adult, lived in Nashville, Tennessee. V was cut by 7 bases and J by 3 bases, with 16 bases left in between. Germline-derived CDR1 and CDR2 are SNHLY and FYNNEI. This CDR3 spans 15 amino acids. The V and J genes are TRBV2 and TRBJ1-5; perhaps TRBD1 as D (6 bases). The material sequenced was naive CD4+ T cells sorted from blood. Subset denoted: CD45RA+ positively selected. The TCR sequence derives from a man aged 25 to 40 in good health. As DNA, the CDR3 is TGTGCCAGCAAACGGATGGGGGCTAACAATCAGCCCCAGCATTTT. Translating gives CASKRMGANNQPQHF.